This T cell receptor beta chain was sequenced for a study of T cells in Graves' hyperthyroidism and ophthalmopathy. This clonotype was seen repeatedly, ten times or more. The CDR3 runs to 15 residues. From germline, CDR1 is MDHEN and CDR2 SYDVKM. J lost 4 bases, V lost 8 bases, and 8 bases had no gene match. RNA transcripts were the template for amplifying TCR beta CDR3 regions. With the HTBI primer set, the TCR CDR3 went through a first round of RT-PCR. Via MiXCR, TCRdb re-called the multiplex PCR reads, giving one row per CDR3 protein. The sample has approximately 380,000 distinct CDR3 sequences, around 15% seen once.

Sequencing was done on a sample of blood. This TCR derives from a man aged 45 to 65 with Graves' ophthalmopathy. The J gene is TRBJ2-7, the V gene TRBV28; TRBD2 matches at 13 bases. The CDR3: CASGLAGVAIYEQYF. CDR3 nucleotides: TGTGCCAGCGGACTAGCGGGAGTTGCAATTTACGAGCAGTACTTC.